This T cell receptor beta chain is drawn from a study of T-cell memory formation after mild COVID-19. Study-level information: Largely donor-specific sequence clusters came from two donors.

This CDR3 spans 12 amino acids. Trimming removed 1 base from V and 8 bases from J; junction bases left unmatched: 2. It was 5'RACE with constant-segment primers that produced the TCR alpha and TCR beta cDNA libraries, which carried sample barcodes and UMIs. TCRdb passed the 5' RACE reads through MiXCR, listing each CDR3 protein once. The sample includes about 82,000 distinct CDR3 sequences, around 13% seen only once; the top ten take around two fifths. A few counts support this clonotype. What was sequenced was PBMCs or a T cell subset sorted from them (not recorded which). The chain is built from TRBV12-3 or TRBV12-4 and TRBJ2-7; 7 bases align to TRBD1. This TCR derives from a man younger than 35 who had mild COVID-19 (a few samples of this study predate the infection). Cell type and time point are not known. This CDR3 reads CASSLEGGQQYF. The CDR3 DNA reads as TGTGCCAGCAGTTTAGAAGGGGGCCAGCAGTACTTC.